This note documents a single TCR beta chain sequence. Its antigen is undetermined. A much larger clone lies a single base off, so this may be a read error. As for time point: sample taken at primary tumor resection. The authors sequenced whole RNA from tumor, nontumor lung or frozen PBMC without sorting. The cohort: 65 to 80 early-stage, untreated non-small cell lung cancer patients. Germline assignment: CDR1 MDHEN and CDR2 SYDVKM. The CDR3 sequence is 13 residues long. TCR cDNA molecules each had a unique molecular identifier. TCRdb reprocessed the 5' RACE reads via MiXCR and lists one record per CDR3 protein. This table holds under 15,000 distinct CDR3 sequences, roughly an eighth found once. These data come from a study of spatial heterogeneity in lung cancer. Study outcomes and limitations: Blood carried ubiquitous expanded tumor TCRs more at resection than follow-up.

The receptor was isolated from a female donor with early-stage non-small cell lung cancer. This chain joins TRBV28 and TRBJ2-5; D gene unclear. The sample consisted of PBMCs, taken at surgery. The CDR3 here is CASSRSGLETQHF. CDR3 coding DNA: TGTGCCAGCAGTAGGTCCGGGTTAGAGACCCAGCACTTC.